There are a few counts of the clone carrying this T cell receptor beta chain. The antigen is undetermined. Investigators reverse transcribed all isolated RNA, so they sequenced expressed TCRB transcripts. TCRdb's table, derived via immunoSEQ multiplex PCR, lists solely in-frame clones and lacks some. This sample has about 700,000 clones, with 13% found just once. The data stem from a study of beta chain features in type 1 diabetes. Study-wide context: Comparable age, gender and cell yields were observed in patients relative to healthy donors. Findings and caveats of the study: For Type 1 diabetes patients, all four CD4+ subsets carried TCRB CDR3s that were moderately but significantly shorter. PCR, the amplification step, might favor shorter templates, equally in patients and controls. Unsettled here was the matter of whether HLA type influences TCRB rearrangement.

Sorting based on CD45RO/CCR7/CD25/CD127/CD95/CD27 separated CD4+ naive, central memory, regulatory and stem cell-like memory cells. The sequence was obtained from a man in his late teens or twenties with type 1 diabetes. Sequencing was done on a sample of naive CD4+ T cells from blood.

CDR3 sequence: CASSRSSGANVLTF. In DNA form, the CDR3 reads TGTGCCAGCAGCCGGAGCTCTGGGGCCAACGTCCTGACTTTC. The V gene is TRBV5-4, the J gene TRBJ2-6; D is unclear. Trimming stripped 4 bases from V and 0 bases from J, with 5 bases between. The germline V gene encodes CDR1 SGHNT and CDR2 YYREEE (reference sequence). This CDR3 is 14 amino acids long.